The clone carrying this TCR beta chain is a singleton in its sample. The source of the sample is a study of blood T cell repertoires in COVID-19. On the study more broadly: Collection of acute and convalescent COVID-19 samples took place in the United States, Italy and Spain. T cells, B-cell-depleted T cells, or PBMCs supplied cDNA or gDNA.

The CDR3 is 17 amino acids. Germline V gene lookup returns CDR1 SGHTA and CDR2 FQGTGA. The ends were cut back, 1 base at V and 0 bases at J, with 10 bases in the middle. Authors' data handling: Reference gene primers were amplified, and this amplification served to estimate nucleated cell counts. TCRdb's copy holds only in-frame clones and misses some; the assay was immunoSEQ multiplex PCR. V and J calls and clone size follow that table, whereas D and trimming were derived from the DNA. The table shows more than 95,000 clones, with around 84% occurring only once. This TCR was recovered from an older woman in a cohort sampled during active or convalescent COVID-19. This chain links TRBV7-3 with TRBJ1-6; D uncertain. The sequencing sample was made of peripheral blood. This CDR3 reads CASSLNAGSSYNSPLHF. CDR3 DNA: TGTGCCAGCAGCTTAAATGCGGGGAGCTCCTATAATTCACCCCTCCACTTT.